This T cell receptor beta chain was sequenced during a study of Tregs in tolerant kidney transplant recipients. Study outcomes and limitations: The most relevant donor-specific Treg TCRbeta repertoire apparently came from expansion with activated donor B cells. Validation in larger populations is needed because few patients were studied.

Trimming took 8 bases from V and 3 from J, leaving 18 bases between them. Germline CDR1 reads SGHRS; CDR2 reads YFSETQ. The CDR3 totals 15 residues. Using immunoSEQ multiplex PCR, the repertoire was profiled, and TCRdb retains in-frame clones only, with some absent. The sample carries roughly 250,000 clones, about 80% recorded once. CD4+CD25+CD127- Tregs, CD4+CD25- non-Tregs, CD4 and CD8 cells were sorted. Worth noting for this clone: What it recognizes is unknown.

The sample comprised CD4+ T cells from blood. The V gene is TRBV5-1, the J gene TRBJ2-1, with D possibly matching TRBD2 (6 bases). The receptor comes from a human donor in good health. The DNA of the CDR3 is TGCGCCAGGATACCCTGTCCGGGACTCTACAATGAGCAGTTCTTC. Encoded protein: CARIPCPGLYNEQFF.